This T cell receptor (beta chain) stems from a study of early T cells in non-severe SARS-CoV-2 infection. This clonotype was observed a few times. Using its own MiXCR run on the 5' RACE reads, TCRdb lists one record per CDR3 protein. The sample lists tens of thousands of distinct CDR3 sequences, around 5% seen once, with 25% to 30% in the top ten. Trimming removed 3 bases at V and 4 bases at J, with 15 bases between. The CDR3 extends over 15 amino acids. Germline V gene sequence: CDR1 LNHDA, CDR2 SQIVND (reference sequence). J is TRBJ1-2 and V is TRBV19; D not resolved. Material: whole blood. The receptor's source is an adult who was a healthcare worker with PCR-confirmed SARS-CoV-2 infection or an uninfected control (not recorded which). CDR3 region: CASSIRSVGSYGYTF. Here the CDR3 DNA reads TGTGCCAGTAGTATTCGATCAGTTGGGAGCTATGGCTACACCTTC.